The 31 T cell receptor beta chains presented below share a single source sample, sequenced in a study of blood T cell repertoires in COVID-19. Method: immunoSEQ multiplex PCR; TCRdb's copy keeps in-frame clones and lacks some. The sample comprises roughly 240,000 clones, around 80% of which are singletons, and 1.5% to 2% rests with the top ten. The specimen was peripheral blood. Receptors originate from an elderly woman with acute or convalescent COVID-19.

The rearrangement links TRBV27 to TRBJ2-5; TRBD2 matches at 14 bases. Looked up from germline, CDR1 is MNHEY and CDR2 is SMNVEV (reference sequence). The CDR3 is 16 amino acids. V trimming: 4 bases; J trimming: 4 bases; junction bases outside the gene matches: 5. The CDR3 region has the DNA TGTGCCAGCAGTTCGGGACTAGCGGGAGCTCGAGAGACCCAGTACTTC. This sequence encodes CASSSGLAGARETQYF.

V gene TRBV15 combines with J gene TRBJ2-2; TRBD2 matches 8 bases. The trim removed 0 bases at V and 7 bases at J, leaving 10 bases unmatched. The germline gives CDR1 LNHNV, CDR2 YYDKDF (reference sequence). The CDR3 covers 17 residues. The CDR3 DNA reads TGTGCCACCAGCAGAGATAGGTTGCGGGAGGTGGTCGGGGAGCTGTTTTTT. Its protein is CATSRDRLREVVGELFF.

The genes are TRBV5-1 and TRBJ1-1; possible D gene TRBD1, 6 bases. Between the trimmed V and J ends, which lost 3 bases and 0 bases, there was a span of 12 bases. There are 15 residues in the CDR3. CDR1 SGHRS and CDR2 YFSETQ come from the germline V gene. The CDR3 spells CASSYGQRMNTEAFF. For the CDR3, the DNA is TGCGCCAGCAGCTACGGACAGAGAATGAACACTGAAGCTTTCTTT.

The V call is TRBV5-1, the J call TRBJ1-1; 8 bases are a match to TRBD1. Germline V gene sequence: CDR1 SGHRS, CDR2 YFSETQ. The V gene end was trimmed by 4 bases and the J gene end by 8 bases; junction bases not matched to a gene: 4. This CDR3 region has 12 residues. Here the CDR3 reads CASSPDRDEAFF. CDR3 nucleotide sequence: TGCGCCAGCAGCCCGGACAGGGACGAAGCTTTCTTT.

This clone showed up many times. V is TRBV7-2 and J is TRBJ1-4; tentatively, D is TRBD1 (6 bases). Trimming removed 1 base from V and 8 bases from J, with 20 bases in between. Germline V gene sequence: CDR1 SGHTA, CDR2 FQGNSA. This CDR3 has 17 amino acids. CDR3 sequence reads: CASSLGLSPGGGEKLFF. In DNA, the CDR3 is TGTGCCAGCAGCTTAGGTCTTTCACCGGGGGGCGGCGAAAAACTGTTTTTT.

V gene TRBV6-5 combines with J gene TRBJ1-1, with 7 bases fitting TRBD1. The V gene's germline CDR1 is MNHEY and CDR2 SVGAGI. V was pared by 4 bases and J by 10 bases, with 15 bases of the junction left unmatched. The CDR3 runs to 15 residues. This CDR3 reads CASSFLDREGGGAFF. The CDR3 DNA reads as TGTGCCAGCAGTTTCCTAGACAGGGAAGGAGGAGGAGCTTTCTTT.

This clone occurred a few times. The V gene is TRBV6-2 or TRBV6-3, the J gene TRBJ1-6, with 10 bases that match TRBD1. The ends lost 6 bases at V and 9 bases at J; junction bases unmatched: 8. The CDR3 extends over 15 amino acids. Germline assignment: CDR1 MNHEY and CDR2 SVGEGT. CDR3 bases: TGTGCCAGCAGCCTACTCCGGGACAGGGGTTCACCCCTCCACTTT. It encodes CASSLLRDRGSPLHF.

This chain links TRBV4-3 with TRBJ2-1; D ambiguous. V lost 1 base to trimming and J lost 2 bases, with 12 bases between them. CDR3 size: 16 residues. Germline V gives CDR1 LGHNA, CDR2 YSLEER. In DNA form, the CDR3 reads TGCGCCAGCAGCCAAGCGACTCCAGACCCCTACAATGAGCAGTTCTTC. It is translated as CASSQATPDPYNEQFF.

The chain links TRBV2 to TRBJ2-7; 8 bases match TRBD1. This CDR3 region has 14 residues. CDR1 and CDR2 from the germline V gene are SNHLY and FYNNEI. V lost 3 bases to trimming and J lost 1 base; unmatched junction nucleotides: 2. The CDR3 DNA is TGTGCCAGCAGTGACGGGACAGGATCCTACGAGCAGTACTTC. It encodes CASSDGTGSYEQYF.

About this clone: Germline is not matched at one junction end, which may reflect a read error. This chain connects TRBV14 to TRBJ1-2; 8 bases align to TRBD1. This CDR3 has 12 residues. Germline V CDR1 and CDR2: SGHDN, FVKESK. CDR3 in amino acids: CASSQQTGATNF. The CDR3 DNA follows: TGTGCCAGCAGCCAACAGACAGGGGCAACAAACTTC.

The count of this clone is one. The rearrangement uses TRBV2 and TRBJ2-7; tentatively, D is TRBD1 (5 bases). Germline V gives CDR1 SNHLY, CDR2 FYNNEI. Trimming removed 5 bases from V and 3 bases from J, with 8 bases in between. The CDR3 runs 12 residues. The CDR3 DNA follows: TGTGCCAGCAGTCCGCAGGGCTACGAGCAGTACTTC. Translated: CASSPQGYEQYF. Using reference TRBV2 and TRBJ2-7 for the parts outside the CDR3, the full variable domain is EPEVTQTPSHQVTQMGQEVILRCVPISNHLYFYWYRQILGQKVEFLVSFYNNEISEKSEIFDDQFSVERPDGSNFTLKIRSTKLEDSAMYFCASSPQGYEQYFGPGTRLTVT.

This clone was observed a single time. The CDR3 DNA reads TGTGCCAGCAGCGGCGGGACTCTGGAGACCCAGTACTTC. It codes for CASSGGTLETQYF. The chain employs TRBV11-2 and TRBJ2-5, with D tentatively TRBD2 (6 bases). V lost 5 bases and J 5 bases, leaving 12 bases between the germline ends. CDR1 is SGHAT and CDR2 is FQNNGV in the germline V gene. The CDR3 extends over 13 amino acids.

This chain connects TRBV7-2 to TRBJ2-7; the match to TRBD1 covers 8 bases. The germline gives CDR1 SGHTA, CDR2 FQGNSA. The CDR3 sequence is 13 residues long. V gave up 5 bases and J gave up 7 bases; unmatched junction bases: 7. The CDR3 is CASSAQGAGEQYF. In DNA form, the CDR3 reads TGTGCCAGCAGCGCTCAGGGGGCGGGGGAGCAGTACTTC.

This clone was observed a few times. CDR3 in amino acids: CASSLGYQGTTANYGYTF. CDR3 sequence (DNA): TGTGCCAGCAGTTTAGGGTATCAGGGGACAACAGCTAACTATGGCTACACCTTC. The V and J genes are TRBV28 and TRBJ1-2; D may be TRBD1 (6 bases). Per the germline V gene, CDR1 is MDHEN and CDR2 is SYDVKM. CDR3 size: 18 residues. Trimming cost V 2 bases and J 0 bases, with 19 bases left between them.

The rearrangement uses TRBV7-9 and TRBJ1-4; TRBD1 matches 7 bases. Germline V gives CDR1 SEHNR, CDR2 FQNEAQ (reference sequence). Germline trimming cut 6 bases from V and 8 bases from J; bases unmatched to any gene: 9. The CDR3 has 14 residues. This chain's CDR3 is CASRDQGEGEKLFF. The CDR3 bases are TGTGCCAGCAGGGACCAGGGGGAAGGCGAAAAACTGTTTTTT.

The chain has TRBV11-2 and TRBJ2-5; no firm D call. V was shortened by 3 bases and J by 2 bases, with 13 bases between the two germline ends. CDR1 is SGHAT, CDR2 FQNNGV, per germline. The CDR3 runs to 15 residues. The CDR3 sequence: CASSLGSGAQETQYF. The CDR3 nucleotides are TGTGCCAGCAGCTTGGGTTCGGGTGCTCAAGAGACCCAGTACTTC.

The chain employs TRBV6-5 and TRBJ1-1; TRBD1 aligns across 7 bases. The germline V gene encodes CDR1 MNHEY and CDR2 SVGAGI. CDR3 length equals 14 residues. V lost 7 bases and J lost 3; bases outside the gene matches: 8. CDR3 in DNA: TGTGCCAGCACCGAACAGGGGTCGGACACTGAAGCTTTCTTT. It yields the protein CASTEQGSDTEAFF.

The rearrangement links TRBV12-3 or TRBV12-4 to TRBJ1-1; D is unclear. The CDR3 consists of 13 residues. V was clipped by 5 bases and J by 2 bases, with 9 bases between them. CDR3 residues: CASSRGLNTEAFF. In DNA form, the CDR3 reads TGTGCCAGCAGTCGAGGCCTCAACACTGAAGCTTTCTTT.

The J gene is TRBJ2-2, the V gene TRBV20-1, with TRBD2 matching over 7 bases. The CDR3 runs to 15 residues. Per the germline V gene, CDR1 is DFQATT and CDR2 is SNEGSKA (reference sequence). J was trimmed by 3 bases and V by 3 bases; bases with no gene match: 7. Here the CDR3 DNA reads TGCAGTGCTAGTTCGCCAGGGAGGGACACCGGGGAGCTGTTTTTT. Translation gives CSASSPGRDTGELFF.

The chain combines TRBV6-4 with TRBJ2-2; perhaps TRBD1 as D (5 bases). Germline lookup yields CDR1 MRHNA and CDR2 SNTAGT. V was cut by 2 bases and J by 5 bases, with 6 bases left in between. This CDR3 comprises 13 residues. The CDR3 spells CASSDRGTGELFF. Here the CDR3 DNA reads TGTGCCAGCAGTGACAGGGGAACCGGGGAGCTGTTTTTT.

This rearrangement joins TRBV29-1 to TRBJ1-1; D gene uncertain. CDR1 SQVTM and CDR2 ANQGSEA come from the germline V gene. The V end was cut by 1 base, the J end by 2 bases, with 8 bases between. CDR3 length equals 13 residues. The CDR3 here is CSVEVGDNTEAFF. The CDR3 bases are TGCAGCGTTGAAGTCGGAGATAACACTGAAGCTTTCTTT.

In this sample, this clone turned up once. The chain employs TRBV11-3 and TRBJ2-2; D is unresolved. The CDR3 length is 13 residues. CDR1 is SGHNT and CDR2 is YENEEA in the germline V gene. With 1 base removed from V and 7 bases from J, the gap between germline ends came to 7 bases. The CDR3: CASSLVYSGELFF. CDR3 nucleotides: TGTGCCAGCAGCTTAGTTTACAGCGGGGAGCTGTTTTTT.

The CDR3 nucleotides are TGTGCCAGCAGCGACAGGGTGTTCGATGGCTACACCTTC. Its translation is CASSDRVFDGYTF. The chain is built from TRBV6-5 and TRBJ1-2; 7 positions agree with TRBD1. Trimming cost V 6 bases and J 6 bases; bases outside gene matches: 7. Germline V gene sequence: CDR1 MNHEY, CDR2 SVGAGI. There are 13 residues in the CDR3.

The chain joins TRBV19 to TRBJ1-2; D remains unclear. Germline CDR1 and CDR2: LNHDA and SQIVND (reference sequence). Deletions cut 3 bases from V and 2 bases from J, with 10 bases between. The CDR3 runs to 14 residues. The CDR3: CASSMFEANYGYTF. The CDR3 coding sequence is TGTGCCAGTAGTATGTTCGAGGCAAACTATGGCTACACCTTC.

J is TRBJ2-4 and V is TRBV13; 9 nucleotides match TRBD2. The junction had 4 bases not matched to a gene; V was cut back by 5 bases and J by 5 bases. The CDR3 extends over 14 amino acids. Germline V CDR1 and CDR2: PRHDT, FYEKMQ (reference sequence). CDR3: CASSGGLAQNIQYF. The CDR3 DNA reads as TGTGCCAGCAGCGGGGGACTAGCACAAAACATTCAGTACTTC.

The chain is built from TRBV5-8 and TRBJ2-5; 9 bases agree with TRBD1. CDR3 size: 15 residues. V trimming: 7 bases; J trimming: 5 bases; junction bases outside the gene matches: 12. The germline gives CDR1 SGHTS, CDR2 YDEGEE. The CDR3, as DNA: TGTGCCAGCGTCCGGACAGGGGAAGGCGGGGAGACCCAGTACTTC. This gives the protein CASVRTGEGGETQYF.

This chain connects TRBV5-5 to TRBJ2-3; no clear D gene. V lost 6 bases and J 4 bases, leaving 6 bases between the germline ends. Germline-derived CDR1 and CDR2 are SGHKS and YYEKEE (reference sequence). CDR3 size: 11 residues. CDR3 loop: CASTLADTQYF. As DNA, the CDR3 is TGTGCCAGCACCCTCGCAGATACGCAGTATTTT.

This chain connects TRBV20-1 to TRBJ1-2; D is possibly TRBD1 (5 bases). CDR3 length equals 15 residues. Germline V gives CDR1 DFQATT, CDR2 SNEGSKA (reference sequence). V lost 3 bases and J 4 bases, leaving 18 bases between the germline ends. The CDR3 region is CSASPPGQGGYGYTF. CDR3 DNA sequence: TGCAGTGCTAGTCCACCGGGGCAGGGAGGCTATGGCTACACCTTC.

This rearrangement joins TRBV21-1 to TRBJ2-3; the table's D call, TRBD2, was not checked against the DNA. TRBV21-1 is labeled a pseudogene. This CDR3 contains 21 residues. The CDR3 nucleotides read TGTGCCAGCAACCCCACCACCGGGGGGACGACTACAACCCCTCGCACAGATACGCAGTATTTT. Translation: CASNPTTGGTTTTPRTDTQYF.

The chain couples TRBV15 to TRBJ1-4; no clear D. Germline values: CDR1 LNHNV, CDR2 YYDKDF (reference sequence). V was cut by 0 bases and J by 6 bases, with 8 bases left in between. The CDR3 is 14 amino acids. In nucleotides, the CDR3 is TGTGCCACCAGCAGAGATCGGAGTGATGAAAAACTGTTTTTT. The encoded protein is CATSRDRSDEKLFF.

The V gene is TRBV28, the J gene TRBJ1-5; possibly TRBD1 for D (5 bases). Trimming cost V 6 bases and J 0 bases, with 12 bases left between them. The CDR3 consists of 15 residues. Germline CDR1 is MDHEN and CDR2 is SYDVKM. CDR3 in DNA: TGTGCCAGCAGGGCCGGGGGATATAGCAATCAGCCCCAGCATTTT. This sequence encodes CASRAGGYSNQPQHF.